The 27 T cell receptor beta chains presented below share a single source sample, sequenced in a study of shared clonotypes between healthy human individuals. TCRdb's copy holds only in-frame clones and misses some; the assay was immunoSEQ multiplex PCR. The table lists a few million clones, more than 85% of them singletons, with about 0.41% in the top ten. The sample was naive CD4+ T cells from PBMCs. Stated subset: CD45RA+ positively selected. The receptors shown here come from a man aged 18 to 30 in good health. Some clones in this sample may be carry-over from other donors' samples.

This chain joins TRBV6-1 and TRBJ2-1; 10 bases align to TRBD2. This CDR3 is built from 15 residues. Per germline, CDR1 MNHNS and CDR2 SASEGT. The V segment lost 5 bases and the J segment 6 bases; nucleotides outside the gene matches: 7. The CDR3 DNA is TGTGCCAGCAGTCGAACTAGCGGGACGTCCAATGAGCAGTTCTTC. Translation: CASSRTSGTSNEQFF.

This chain links TRBV19 with TRBJ2-4, with D perhaps being TRBD1 or TRBD2 (5 bases each). The germline V and J ends were trimmed by 6 bases and 0 bases, with 15 bases remaining between them. The CDR3 length is 16 residues. Germline CDR1 and CDR2: LNHDA and SQIVND (reference sequence). DNA for the CDR3: TGTGCCAGTAGCGTCCAGGGACGACTAGCCAAAAACATTCAGTACTTC. Protein: CASSVQGRLAKNIQYF. The full variable domain, its missing parts supplied by reference TRBV19 and TRBJ2-4, is DGGITQSPKYLFRKEGQNVTLSCEQNLNHDAMYWYRQDPGQGLRLIYYSQIVNDFQKGDIAEGYSVSREKKESFPLTVTSAQKNPTAFYLCASSVQGRLAKNIQYFGAGTRLSVL.

The chain has TRBV20-1 and TRBJ2-7; 7 bases agree with TRBD2. With 6 bases clipped from V and 9 bases from J, the junction kept 8 bases outside the gene matches. This CDR3 has 11 residues. Germline V gene sequence: CDR1 DFQATT, CDR2 SNEGSKA (reference sequence). The CDR3 sequence: CSAGPGGAQYF. CDR3 coding DNA: TGCAGTGCCGGGCCGGGAGGTGCGCAGTACTTC.

The chain joins TRBV6-6 to TRBJ2-7, with 11 bases fitting TRBD1. Germline CDR1 and CDR2: MNHNY and SVGAGI (reference sequence). This CDR3 is built from 13 residues. Germline trimming cut 7 bases from V and 7 bases from J; bases unmatched to any gene: 6. CDR3 in amino acids: CASKGTGGPEQYF. CDR3 DNA: TGTGCCAGCAAAGGGACAGGGGGGCCGGAGCAGTACTTC.

The gene calls are TRBV9 and TRBJ1-5; TRBD1 is a possible D gene (6 bases). The germline V gene encodes CDR1 SGDLS and CDR2 YYNGEE. This CDR3 comprises 15 residues. V shed 10 bases and J shed 6 bases, with 23 bases lying between them. The CDR3 is CAGEAGQTFCQPQHF. CDR3 bases: TGTGCCGGCGAGGCAGGACAGACTTTCTGTCAGCCCCAGCATTTT.

This clone was seen just once. The chain recombines TRBV5-1 with TRBJ1-6, with 9 positions matching TRBD1. Germline loops: CDR1 SGHRS, CDR2 YFSETQ. The CDR3 covers 17 residues. The V gene end was trimmed by 0 bases and the J gene end by 5 bases; junction bases not matched to a gene: 6. CDR3 residues: CASSLVYGTGNNSPLHF. The CDR3 bases are TGCGCCAGCAGCTTGGTTTACGGGACAGGGAATAATTCACCCCTCCACTTT. Filled out from reference TRBV5-1 and TRBJ1-6, the complete variable domain reads KAGVTQTPRYLIKTRGQQVTLSCSPISGHRSVSWYQQTPGQGLQFLFEYFSETQRNKGNFPGRFSGRQFSNSRSEMNVSTLELGDSALYLCASSLVYGTGNNSPLHFGNGTRLTVT.

This chain uses TRBV9 with TRBJ1-4; 7 nucleotides agree with TRBD1. CDR1 is SGDLS and CDR2 is YYNGEE in the germline V gene. With V trimmed by 6 bases and J by 4 bases, 18 bases remained unmatched. The CDR3 spans 18 residues. In DNA form, the CDR3 reads TGTGCCAGCAACACCATCCCCATCTCGACAGGGTATAATGAAAAACTGTTTTTT. This translates into CASNTIPISTGYNEKLFF.

Details on this clone: In the same sample, other DNA sequences code for this CDR3. The genes are TRBV5-1 and TRBJ2-7; 9 bases fit TRBD1. In germline, CDR1 is SGHRS, CDR2 YFSETQ. The CDR3 is 12 residues long. V lost 3 bases, J lost 5 bases, and 0 bases stayed unmatched. In DNA, the CDR3 is TGCGCCAGCAGCTGGACAGGGGACGAGCAGTACTTC. This translates into CASSWTGDEQYF.

This sequence joins TRBV1 and TRBJ2-2; the tabulated D call, TRBD2, remains unverified against the DNA. TRBV1 is noted as a pseudogene. The CDR3 sequence is 16 residues long. CDR3 in amino acids: CTSSQGALAGAGELFF. The CDR3 bases are TGCACCAGCAGCCAAGGGGCACTAGCGGGTGCCGGGGAGCTGTTTTTT.

The chain links TRBV5-8 to TRBJ2-6, with D hard to call. The CDR3 consists of 16 residues. Germline assignment: CDR1 SGHTS and CDR2 YDEGEE. The ends were cut back, 0 bases at V and 0 bases at J, with 7 bases in the middle. CDR3 region: CASSLDGFSGANVLTF. The CDR3 bases are TGTGCCAGCAGCTTGGACGGCTTCTCTGGGGCCAACGTCCTGACTTTC.

Concerning this clone: Sequence at one end of the junction differs from germline and may be a read error. V gene TRBV13 combines with J gene TRBJ1-4, with D uncertain. This CDR3 is built from 14 residues. Germline assignment: CDR1 PRHDT and CDR2 FYEKMQ (reference sequence). The CDR3 reads CASRLAGTNEKLFF. The CDR3 DNA reads as TGTGCCAGCCGCTTAGCGGGTACTAATGAAAAACTGTTTTTT.

CDR3 loop: CSVTSGAGEQYF. In DNA, the CDR3 is TGCAGCGTGACTAGCGGTGCGGGTGAGCAGTACTTC. The V call is TRBV29-1, the J call TRBJ2-7; TRBD2 aligns across 9 bases. The CDR3 is 12 amino acids. Germline V CDR1 and CDR2: SQVTM, ANQGSEA. The trim removed 6 bases at V and 7 bases at J, leaving 7 bases unmatched.

V and J are TRBV4-2 and TRBJ2-7; 8 bases map to TRBD2. The CDR3 is 15 amino acids. The V and J ends lost 5 bases and 2 bases, in that order; junction bases with no gene match: 8. Germline lookup yields CDR1 LGHNA and CDR2 YNFKEQ. In nucleotides, the CDR3 is TGTGCCAGCAGCTCAAGGTCGGGAGGGCCCTACGAGCAGTACTTC. Translated: CASSSRSGGPYEQYF.

The genes are TRBV7-3 and TRBJ2-1; 7 bases are shared with TRBD1. The V gene end was trimmed by 4 bases and the J gene end by 7 bases; junction bases not matched to a gene: 7. This CDR3 is built from 14 residues. The germline V gene encodes CDR1 SGHTA and CDR2 FQGTGA. In nucleotides, the CDR3 is TGTGCCAGCAGCTCCCTGAGGGGGCTAAATGAGCAGTTCTTC. This gives the protein CASSSLRGLNEQFF. Supplemented by reference TRBV7-3 and TRBJ2-1, the full variable domain reads GAGVSQTPSNKVTEKGKYVELRCDPISGHTALYWYRQSLGQGPEFLIYFQGTGAADDSGLPNDRFFAVRPEGSVSTLKIQRTERGDSAVYLCASSSLRGLNEQFFGPGTRLTVL.

V is TRBV4-3 and J is TRBJ1-4, with D uncertain. CDR3 size: 15 residues. Germline values: CDR1 LGHNA, CDR2 YSLEER. The V gene lost 4 bases and the J gene lost 2 bases, with 11 bases spanning the gap. The CDR3 protein is CASSPQVGTNEKLFF. DNA for the CDR3: TGCGCCAGCAGCCCGCAGGTCGGCACTAATGAAAAACTGTTTTTT.

The chain couples TRBV7-9 to TRBJ1-1; maybe TRBD1 (6 bases). The CDR3 runs to 15 residues. V was shortened by 4 bases and J by 0 bases, with 12 bases between the two germline ends. Germline V gene data show CDR1 as SEHNR and CDR2 as FQNEAQ (reference sequence). For the CDR3, the DNA is TGTGCCAGCAGCTCTCCAGGGGCGATGAACACTGAAGCTTTCTTT. The encoded protein is CASSSPGAMNTEAFF.

This sequence joins TRBV15 and TRBJ2-1; perhaps TRBD2 as D (7 bases). CDR3 length equals 18 residues. Germline-derived CDR1 and CDR2 are LNHNV and YYDKDF (reference sequence). V lost 4 bases and J 0 bases, leaving 19 bases between the germline ends. CDR3 DNA sequence: TGTGCCACCAGCACCACAAGCGGGGCGGGACACTCCTACAATGAGCAGTTCTTC. As protein: CATSTTSGAGHSYNEQFF.

This chain joins TRBV19 and TRBJ1-5, with a possible D match to TRBD1 (5 bases). The CDR3 sequence is 16 residues long. Germline values: CDR1 LNHDA, CDR2 SQIVND (reference sequence). The V gene lost 1 base and the J gene lost 1 base, with 11 bases spanning the gap. The CDR3 sequence is CASSIGGPDSNQPQHF. CDR3 sequence (DNA): TGTGCCAGTAGTATAGGGGGCCCAGACAGCAATCAGCCCCAGCATTTT.

V and J are TRBV28 and TRBJ2-1; no firm D call. CDR3 length: 14 amino acids. With 1 base removed from V and 7 bases from J, the gap between germline ends came to 11 bases. Per the germline V gene, CDR1 is MDHEN and CDR2 is SYDVKM. The CDR3 sequence is CASSLLARRNEQFF. The DNA for the CDR3 is TGTGCCAGCAGTTTATTGGCGCGTCGGAATGAGCAGTTCTTC. Drawing the rest from reference TRBV28 and TRBJ2-1, the complete variable domain is DVKVTQSSRYLVKRTGEKVFLECVQDMDHENMFWYRQDPGLGLRLIYFSYDVKMKEKGDIPEGYSVSREKKERFSLILESASTNQTSMYLCASSLLARRNEQFFGPGTRLTVL.

The V gene is TRBV10-3, the J gene TRBJ2-7; D perhaps matches TRBD1 (5 bases). Trimming stripped 6 bases from V and 5 bases from J, with 20 bases between. From germline, CDR1 is ENHRY and CDR2 SYGVKD. CDR3 size: 15 residues. CDR3 sequence (DNA): TGTGCCATCAGAAAAAAGGTAGGGGTGCCCGACGAGCAGTACTTC. The encoded protein is CAIRKKVGVPDEQYF.

The chain combines TRBV6-6 with TRBJ2-7, with D uncertain. V was clipped by 2 bases and J by 2 bases, with 16 bases between them. The germline CDR1 and CDR2 sequences are MNHNY and SVGAGI (reference sequence). The CDR3 contains 16 residues. CDR3 in DNA: TGTGCCAGCAGTTACGCGTTAATGACTGGAACCTACGAGCAGTACTTC. The encoded protein is CASSYALMTGTYEQYF.

The CDR3 DNA sequence: TGTGCCAGCAGCTCACGGGACGCGGAGAGGGATACGCAGTATTTT. Amino acids: CASSSRDAERDTQYF. V is TRBV5-4 and J is TRBJ2-3; the D call may be TRBD1 or TRBD2 (5 bases each). Germline V CDR1 and CDR2: SGHNT, YYREEE (reference sequence). V was cut by 3 bases and J by 6 bases, with 17 bases left in between. The CDR3 is 15 amino acids.

This chain connects TRBV11-2 to TRBJ1-1; 8 bases are a match to TRBD1. Looked up from germline, CDR1 is SGHAT and CDR2 is FQNNGV. Trimming took 5 bases from V and 4 from J; bases not matched to a gene: 6. This CDR3 has 14 amino acids. The CDR3 protein is CASSLTTGGTEAFF. The CDR3 bases are TGTGCCAGCAGCCTTACTACAGGGGGCACTGAAGCTTTCTTT.

This chain connects TRBV7-3 to TRBJ2-1, with no clear D. The V end was cut by 2 bases, the J end by 7 bases, with 9 bases between. CDR3 size: 13 residues. Germline V gives CDR1 SGHTA, CDR2 FQGTGA. The CDR3 coding sequence is TGTGCCAGCAGCTTACAGCGTCAAAATGAGCAGTTCTTC. This sequence encodes CASSLQRQNEQFF.

This chain connects TRBV5-6 to TRBJ2-5; TRBD2 might be the D (6 bases). Looked up from germline, CDR1 is SGHDT and CDR2 is YYEEEE. The CDR3 contains 14 residues. Trimming shortened V by 5 bases and J by 1 base, and 12 bases separated the two germline ends. CDR3 residues: CASRRYSGQETQYF. CDR3 DNA sequence: TGTGCCAGCAGGCGTTATAGCGGCCAAGAGACCCAGTACTTC.

The gene calls are TRBV28 and TRBJ1-5; 7 bases are shared with TRBD1. The V gene's germline CDR1 is MDHEN and CDR2 SYDVKM. The V and J ends lost 5 bases and 7 bases, in that order; junction bases with no gene match: 8. CDR3 length: 14 residues. The CDR3 sequence: CASSTDRDSQPQHF. CDR3 DNA: TGTGCCAGCAGTACCGACAGGGACTCGCAGCCCCAGCATTTT.

The chain is built from TRBV5-1 and TRBJ1-4, with TRBD1 matching 8 bases. The CDR3 loop spans 13 amino acids. V trimming: 4 bases; J trimming: 8 bases; junction bases outside the gene matches: 4. Germline CDR1 reads SGHRS; CDR2 reads YFSETQ. The CDR3 is CASSGQGGEKLFF. For the CDR3, the DNA is TGCGCCAGCAGCGGACAGGGAGGCGAAAAACTGTTTTTT.